This T cell receptor (beta chain) came from a study of blood T cell repertoires in COVID-19. About the research overall: Sites in the United States, Italy and Spain provided acute and convalescent COVID-19 samples. Sources were T cells, B-cell-depleted T cells, or PBMCs; the material itself was cDNA or gDNA.

V lost 4 bases, J lost 7 bases, and 6 bases stayed unmatched. CDR3 length equals 14 residues. Germline loops: CDR1 SGHNT, CDR2 YENEEA. Authors' data handling: How many nucleated cells were present was estimated from reference gene primer amplification. Data came from immunoSEQ multiplex PCR; TCRdb stores just in-frame clones and leaves some out. V, J and clone size are taken as reported in that table, and D and trimming were inferred from the DNA itself. The table records 26,000 or so clones, 87% of them present only once. The source is a man between 60 and 70 years old with active COVID-19. The sample taken for sequencing was peripheral blood. The genes are TRBV11-3 and TRBJ2-1, with TRBD1 matching 8 bases. The CDR3 sequence is CASSSVGQGNEQFF. Here the CDR3 DNA reads TGTGCCAGCAGCTCCGTCGGACAGGGTAATGAGCAGTTCTTC.